Below, 10 T cell receptor beta chains from the same sample are listed, as sequenced in a study of blood T cell repertoires in COVID-19 (dated by TCRdb to between 2020 and 2021). The library was prepared using the immunoSEQ multiplex PCR assay. TCRdb mirrors the immuneACCESS table, restricted to in-frame sequences. Some clones are absent from its copies; in checked studies, under half trace to an unresolved V gene, and the reason for the others is unknown. This sample is represented by about 340,000 clones; over 70% of them were singletons. The ten largest account for around 3% of the sample. Sequenced material: peripheral blood. Every receptor here comes from a man between 25 and 39 years old with active or convalescent COVID-19.

The chain is built from TRBV4-3 and TRBJ2-7, with D maybe TRBD2 (5 bases). Germline assignment: CDR1 LGHNA and CDR2 YSLEER. The CDR3 totals 17 residues. V was trimmed by 1 base and J by 3 bases, leaving 19 bases between them. Here the CDR3 reads CASSQALMASSSYEQYF. The CDR3 DNA is TGCGCCAGCAGCCAAGCATTGATGGCTAGCTCTAGCTACGAGCAGTACTTC.

This chain links TRBV25-1 with TRBJ1-1; no clear D gene. Deletions cut 3 bases from V and 5 bases from J, with 10 bases between. Germline V lookup: CDR1 MGHDK, CDR2 SYGVNS. This CDR3 is built from 13 residues. The CDR3, as DNA: TGTGCCAGCAGTGACCGGAGGGAGACTGAAGCTTTCTTT. It encodes CASSDRRETEAFF.

This clone was seen a handful of times. The V gene is TRBV6-6, the J gene TRBJ2-1, with 9 nucleotides matching TRBD2. Germline-derived CDR1 and CDR2 are MNHNY and SVGAGI (reference sequence). This CDR3 comprises 14 residues. V shed 2 bases, J shed 6 bases, and the junction held 2 bases outside the gene matches. In nucleotides, the CDR3 is TGTGCCAGCAGTTACGTGCGGGGGGGCAATGAGCAGTTCTTC. Amino acids: CASSYVRGGNEQFF.

The J gene is TRBJ2-2, the V gene TRBV5-4, with 10 bases lining up with TRBD2. V was clipped by 0 bases and J by 13 bases; unmatched bases: 9. This CDR3 contains 15 residues. The germline V gene has CDR1 SGHNT and CDR2 YYREEE (reference sequence). CDR3 nucleotide sequence: TGTGCCAGCAGCTTGGGGCTAGCGGGGGAGACCCGGCTGTTTTTT. Its protein product is CASSLGLAGETRLFF.

The sample holds a few counts of this clone. The chain employs TRBV7-7 and TRBJ1-4, with TRBD1 identical over 12 bases. V lost 3 bases and J lost 7; bases outside the gene matches: 3. This CDR3 has 15 amino acids. Looked up from germline, CDR1 is SSHAT and CDR2 is FNYEAQ (reference sequence). The CDR3 here is CASSLGTGGGEKLFF. The CDR3 bases are TGTGCCAGCAGCTTGGGGACAGGGGGCGGTGAAAAACTGTTTTTT.

In this sample, this clone turned up once. The rearrangement links TRBV19 to TRBJ1-1; D possibly corresponds to TRBD1 (5 bases). The CDR3 runs 15 residues. Germline V CDR1 and CDR2: LNHDA, SQIVND (reference sequence). The V and J ends lost 6 bases and 4 bases respectively, with 18 bases between them. The CDR3 reads CASRPDGQVGTEAFF. The CDR3 DNA follows: TGTGCCAGTAGACCTGACGGACAAGTCGGCACTGAAGCTTTCTTT.

The rearrangement uses TRBV24-1 and TRBJ1-1; 8 bases fit TRBD1. CDR3 length: 14 residues. Germline CDR1 reads KGHDR; CDR2 reads SFDVKD. V shed 7 bases, J shed 0 bases, and the junction held 3 bases outside the gene matches. As DNA, the CDR3 is TGTGCCACCAGCAGGACAGGGTTGAACACTGAAGCTTTCTTT. It codes for CATSRTGLNTEAFF.

This sequence joins TRBV7-9 and TRBJ2-1, with D maybe TRBD2 (7 bases). Trimming left V 8 bases short and J 4 bases short, with 15 bases between. From germline, CDR1 is SEHNR and CDR2 FQNEAQ (reference sequence). The CDR3 spans 14 residues. CDR3 region: CASRGGGIYNEQFF. CDR3 in DNA: TGTGCCAGCCGAGGGGGGGGAATATACAATGAGCAGTTCTTC.

The chain joins TRBV27 to TRBJ1-2; 11 bases align to TRBD1. Germline trimming cut 5 bases from V and 8 bases from J; bases unmatched to any gene: 13. The CDR3 covers 16 residues. Germline CDR1 is MNHEY and CDR2 is SMNVEV (reference sequence). CDR3 coding DNA: TGTGCCAGCAGTCCCAGGACAGGGGGCGTCAAACAAGGCTACACCTTC. Amino acid sequence: CASSPRTGGVKQGYTF.

The rearrangement joins TRBV4-3 to TRBJ2-5; maybe TRBD1 (6 bases). V was cut by 1 base and J by 5 bases, with 14 bases left in between. Germline CDR1 reads LGHNA; CDR2 reads YSLEER. The CDR3 covers 15 residues. CDR3 nucleotide sequence: TGCGCCAGCAGCCAAGGAACAGGGTTTCGGGAGACCCAGTACTTC. This encodes CASSQGTGFRETQYF.